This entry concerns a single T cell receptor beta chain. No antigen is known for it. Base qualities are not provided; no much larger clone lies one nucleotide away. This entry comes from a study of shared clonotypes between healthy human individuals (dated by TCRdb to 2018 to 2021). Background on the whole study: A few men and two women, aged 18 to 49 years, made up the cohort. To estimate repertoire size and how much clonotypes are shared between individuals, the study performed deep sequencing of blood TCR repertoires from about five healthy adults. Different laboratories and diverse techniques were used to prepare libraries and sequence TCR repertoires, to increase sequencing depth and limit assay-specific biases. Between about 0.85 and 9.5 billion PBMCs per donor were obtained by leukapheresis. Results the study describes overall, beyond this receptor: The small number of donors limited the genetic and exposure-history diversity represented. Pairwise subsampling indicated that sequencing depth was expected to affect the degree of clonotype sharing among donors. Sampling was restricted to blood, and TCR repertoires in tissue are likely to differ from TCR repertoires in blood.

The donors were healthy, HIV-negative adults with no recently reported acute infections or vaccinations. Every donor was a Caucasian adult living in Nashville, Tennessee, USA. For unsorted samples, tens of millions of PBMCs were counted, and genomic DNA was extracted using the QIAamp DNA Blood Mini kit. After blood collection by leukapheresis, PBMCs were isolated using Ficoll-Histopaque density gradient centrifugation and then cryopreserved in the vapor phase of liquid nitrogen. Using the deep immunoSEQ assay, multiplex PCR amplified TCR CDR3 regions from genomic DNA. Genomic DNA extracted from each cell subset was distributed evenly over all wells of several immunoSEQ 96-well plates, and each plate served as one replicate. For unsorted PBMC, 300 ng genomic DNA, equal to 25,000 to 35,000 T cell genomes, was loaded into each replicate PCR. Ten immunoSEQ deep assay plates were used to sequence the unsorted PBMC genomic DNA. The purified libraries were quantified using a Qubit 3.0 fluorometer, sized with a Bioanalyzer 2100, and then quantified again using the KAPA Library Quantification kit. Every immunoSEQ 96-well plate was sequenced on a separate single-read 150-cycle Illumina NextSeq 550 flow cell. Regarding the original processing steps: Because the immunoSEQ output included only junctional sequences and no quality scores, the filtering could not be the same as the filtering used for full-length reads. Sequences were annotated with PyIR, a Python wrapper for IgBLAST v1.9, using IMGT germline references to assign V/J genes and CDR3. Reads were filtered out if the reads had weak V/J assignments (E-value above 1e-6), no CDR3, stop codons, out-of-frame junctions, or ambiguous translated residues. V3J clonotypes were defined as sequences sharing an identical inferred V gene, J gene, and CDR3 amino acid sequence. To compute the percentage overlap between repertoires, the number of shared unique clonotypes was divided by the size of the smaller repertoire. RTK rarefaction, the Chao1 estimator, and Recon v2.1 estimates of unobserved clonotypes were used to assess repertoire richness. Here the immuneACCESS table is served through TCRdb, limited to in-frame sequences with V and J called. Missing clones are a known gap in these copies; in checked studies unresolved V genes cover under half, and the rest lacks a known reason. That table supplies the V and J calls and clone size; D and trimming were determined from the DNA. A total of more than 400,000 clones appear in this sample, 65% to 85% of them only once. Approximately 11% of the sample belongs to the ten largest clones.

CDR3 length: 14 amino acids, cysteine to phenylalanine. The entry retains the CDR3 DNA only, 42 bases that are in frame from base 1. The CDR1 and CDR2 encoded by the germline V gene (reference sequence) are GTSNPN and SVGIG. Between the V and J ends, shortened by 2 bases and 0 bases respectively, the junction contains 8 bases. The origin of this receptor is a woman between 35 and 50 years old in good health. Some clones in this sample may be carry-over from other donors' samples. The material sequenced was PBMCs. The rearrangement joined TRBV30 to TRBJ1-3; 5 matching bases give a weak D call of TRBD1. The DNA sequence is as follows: TGTGCCTGGAGTAGGGGCAGCTCTGGAAACACCATATATTTT. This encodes CAWSRGSSGNTIYF. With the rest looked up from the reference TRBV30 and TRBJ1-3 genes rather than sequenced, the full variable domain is SQTIHQWPATLVQPVGSPLSLECTVEGTSNPNLYWYRQAAGRGLQLLFYSVGIGQISSEVPQNLSASRPQDRQFILSSKKLLLSDSGFYLCAWSRGSSGNTIYFGEGSWLTVV.